A single sample gave rise to the 29 T cell receptor beta chains below, sequenced in a study of PD-L1 blockade in urothelial cancer. Profiling relied on immunoSEQ multiplex PCR, and the TCRdb table lists in-frame clones only, not all of them. The sample contains about 100,000 clones, roughly nine tenths of which appear only once. The input for sequencing was PBMCs, taken around atezolizumab (anti-PD-L1) treatment. Source of these receptors: an elderly woman with urothelial cancer.

The V call is TRBV11-2, the J call TRBJ2-2, with 7 bases lining up with TRBD2. Germline CDR1 SGHAT, CDR2 FQNNGV. J gave up 7 bases and V 7 bases, and 18 bases lay outside the gene matches. This CDR3 is 17 amino acids long. Here the CDR3 reads CASTYLGRGSTGGELFF. Written as DNA, the CDR3 is TGTGCCAGCACCTATCTGGGGAGGGGCTCAACGGGCGGGGAGCTGTTTTTT.

The V and J genes are TRBV7-9 and TRBJ1-2; unclear D gene. Germline CDR1 is SEHNR and CDR2 is FQNEAQ (reference sequence). The CDR3 length is 14 residues. The germline V and J ends were trimmed by 0 bases and 5 bases, with 10 bases remaining between them. The CDR3 loop is CASSLAERTYGYTF. The CDR3 nucleotides are TGTGCCAGCAGCTTAGCGGAGCGGACTTATGGCTACACCTTC.

This clone was recorded a few times. The genes are TRBV7-9 and TRBJ1-2; 8 bases align to TRBD1. V dropped 1 base and J dropped 4; count of bases not matched to a gene: 5. Germline CDR1 SEHNR, CDR2 FQNEAQ (reference sequence). The CDR3 sequence is 15 residues long. CDR3 region: CASSLDLTGGYGYTF. CDR3 DNA sequence: TGTGCCAGCAGCTTAGATTTAACAGGGGGCTATGGCTACACCTTC.

This chain connects TRBV28 to TRBJ2-7; D remains ambiguous. The V gene's germline CDR1 is MDHEN and CDR2 SYDVKM. V was clipped by 2 bases and J by 6 bases, with 8 bases between them. The CDR3 is made up of 12 amino acids. CDR3 nucleotide sequence: TGTGCCAGCAGTTTAGTGGCAGGCGAGCAGTACTTC. Its protein product is CASSLVAGEQYF.

The chain couples TRBV10-3 to TRBJ1-1; D perhaps matches TRBD1 (5 bases). Germline loops: CDR1 ENHRY, CDR2 SYGVKD. The V gene lost 8 bases and the J gene lost 4 bases, with 11 bases spanning the gap. This CDR3 comprises 12 residues. The CDR3 DNA follows: TGTGCCATCTCAAATAGGGGCACTGAAGCTTTCTTT. As protein: CAISNRGTEAFF.

The rearrangement uses TRBV6-1 and TRBJ1-1; 8 bases match TRBD1. Looked up from germline, CDR1 is MNHNS and CDR2 is SASEGT. With V trimmed by 2 bases and J by 5 bases, 10 bases remained unmatched. CDR3 length: 16 residues. This CDR3 reads CASSEIKGQGKTEAFF. The DNA for the CDR3 is TGTGCCAGCAGTGAAATTAAAGGACAGGGTAAAACTGAAGCTTTCTTT.

The chain carries TRBV29-1 and TRBJ1-4; a weak D match, TRBD1 (5 bases). This CDR3 region has 13 residues. Trimming removed 4 bases at V and 5 bases at J, with 11 bases between. Germline CDR1 SQVTM, CDR2 ANQGSEA. CDR3 loop: CSVALGHNEKLFF. The CDR3 nucleotides read TGCAGCGTTGCGCTGGGGCACAATGAAAAACTGTTTTTT.

The J gene is TRBJ2-7, the V gene TRBV4-2; possibly TRBD2 for D (5 bases). Germline V gives CDR1 LGHNA, CDR2 YNFKEQ. The CDR3 has 15 amino acids. With 4 bases removed from V and 1 base from J, the gap between germline ends came to 14 bases. The CDR3 bases are TGTGCCAGCAGCCCCGGCCAGGACTCTTCCTACGAGCAGTACTTC. It is translated as CASSPGQDSSYEQYF.

Only a few counts were recorded for this clone. The CDR3 loop is CASSQDRGVLPQHF. The CDR3, as DNA: TGTGCCAGCAGCCAAGATCGGGGGGTACTGCCCCAGCATTTT. V and J are TRBV4-2 and TRBJ1-5, with D perhaps matching TRBD1 (5 bases). V was trimmed by 0 bases and J by 9 bases, leaving 12 bases between them. Germline V gene sequence: CDR1 LGHNA, CDR2 YNFKEQ. CDR3 length: 14 residues.

This clone was found a few times. This chain joins TRBV9 and TRBJ1-1; the D gene is possibly TRBD1 (5 bases). This CDR3 contains 15 residues. Germline CDR1 SGDLS, CDR2 YYNGEE. Trimming removed 0 bases at V and 4 bases at J, with 13 bases between. CDR3 in DNA: TGTGCCAGCAGCGTAGGAGGGGCGGGGAGCACTGAAGCTTTCTTT. Amino acid sequence: CASSVGGAGSTEAFF.

About this clone itself: This same CDR3 is encoded by further DNA sequences in the sample. The rearrangement joins TRBV7-9 to TRBJ1-1; D gene ambiguous. In germline, CDR1 is SEHNR, CDR2 FQNEAQ (reference sequence). The CDR3 spans 11 residues. Trimming removed 5 bases at V and 2 bases at J, with 3 bases between. CDR3 protein: CASSRNTEAFF. CDR3 coding DNA: TGTGCCAGCAGCCGTAACACTGAAGCTTTCTTT.

The V call is TRBV5-1, the J call TRBJ2-1; no reliable D call. V dropped 2 bases and J dropped 7 bases, with 10 bases sitting between them. CDR1 SGHRS and CDR2 YFSETQ come from the germline V gene. The CDR3 has 13 amino acids. The CDR3 DNA follows: TGCGCCAGCAGCTTCAGACCCGGGAATGAGCAGTTCTTC. Its protein is CASSFRPGNEQFF.

This clone occurred once. The chain recombines TRBV19 with TRBJ1-5; TRBD1 matches at 11 bases. Trimming at V came to 3 bases and at J to 2 bases, leaving 9 bases not matched to a gene. Germline CDR1 reads LNHDA; CDR2 reads SQIVND (reference sequence). This CDR3 spans 18 amino acids. This CDR3 reads CASSIRTGGAVRNQPQHF. DNA for the CDR3: TGTGCCAGTAGTATCAGGACAGGGGGCGCGGTTCGCAATCAGCCCCAGCATTTT.

This chain connects TRBV7-9 to TRBJ1-5; D is uncertain. Germline values: CDR1 SEHNR, CDR2 FQNEAQ (reference sequence). CDR3 length equals 13 residues. V was clipped by 1 base and J by 7 bases, with 8 bases between them. The CDR3 region is CASSLDPGQPQHF. The CDR3 DNA reads as TGTGCCAGCAGCTTAGACCCGGGGCAGCCCCAGCATTTT.

The CDR3 DNA follows: TGTGCCAGCAGTGTGGGCAAGAGCTATGGCTACACCTTC. It encodes CASSVGKSYGYTF. This chain joins TRBV2 and TRBJ1-2, with D unclear. Trimming removed 4 bases from V and 4 bases from J, with 10 bases in between. Germline lookup yields CDR1 SNHLY and CDR2 FYNNEI. The CDR3 has 13 residues.

V is TRBV5-1 and J is TRBJ2-1, with D hard to call. There are 14 residues in the CDR3. Trimming cost V 2 bases and J 1 base, with 7 bases left between them. Germline V lookup: CDR1 SGHRS, CDR2 YFSETQ. CDR3 residues: CASSLLESYNEQFF. Here the CDR3 DNA reads TGCGCCAGCAGCTTACTCGAATCCTACAATGAGCAGTTCTTC.

This clone was seen a single time. J is TRBJ2-7 and V is TRBV5-1; 8 bases map to TRBD2. In germline, CDR1 is SGHRS, CDR2 YFSETQ. The V segment lost 5 bases and the J segment 3 bases; nucleotides outside the gene matches: 7. CDR3 length: 14 residues. The CDR3 DNA sequence: TGCGCCAGCAGTCTGGGACTAGGACGCTACGAGCAGTACTTC. Encoded protein: CASSLGLGRYEQYF. The complete variable domain, with remaining parts taken from reference TRBV5-1 and TRBJ2-7, reads KAGVTQTPRYLIKTRGQQVTLSCSPISGHRSVSWYQQTPGQGLQFLFEYFSETQRNKGNFPGRFSGRQFSNSRSEMNVSTLELGDSALYLCASSLGLGRYEQYFGPGTRLTVT.

The rearrangement joins TRBV2 to TRBJ1-2; the match to TRBD1 covers 9 bases. This CDR3 region has 17 residues. Per germline, CDR1 SNHLY and CDR2 FYNNEI. The V and J ends lost 5 bases and 4 bases, in that order; junction bases with no gene match: 14. The CDR3 loop is CASSLTTGGYLSYGYTF. The CDR3 DNA sequence: TGTGCCAGCAGTTTGACGACAGGGGGTTATCTTTCCTATGGCTACACCTTC. Together with reference TRBV2 and TRBJ1-2, the CDR3 gives the full variable domain: EPEVTQTPSHQVTQMGQEVILRCVPISNHLYFYWYRQILGQKVEFLVSFYNNEISEKSEIFDDQFSVERPDGSNFTLKIRSTKLEDSAMYFCASSLTTGGYLSYGYTFGSGTRLTVV.

CDR3 nucleotide sequence: TGTGCCAGCAGCTTAGTTCCGGGGTCCAATGAGCAGTTCTTC. Translation gives CASSLVPGSNEQFF. The chain combines TRBV7-2 with TRBJ2-1, with D possibly being TRBD2 (5 bases). This CDR3 contains 14 residues. With 1 base removed from V and 6 bases from J, the gap between germline ends came to 10 bases. Germline V gene lookup returns CDR1 SGHTA and CDR2 FQGNSA.

The V and J genes are TRBV9 and TRBJ2-1; 15 nucleotides line up with TRBD2. Looked up from germline, CDR1 is SGDLS and CDR2 is YYNGEE. After removal of 0 bases from V and 3 bases from J, the junction contained 1 base not matched to a gene. This CDR3 contains 17 residues. The chain's CDR3 is CASSVGTSGRGYNEQFF. CDR3 bases: TGTGCCAGCAGCGTAGGGACTAGCGGGAGGGGCTACAATGAGCAGTTCTTC.

The V and J genes are TRBV2 and TRBJ2-2; 7 bases agree with TRBD2. This CDR3 spans 13 amino acids. Trimming removed 8 bases from V and 9 bases from J; junction bases left unmatched: 9. Germline CDR1 reads SNHLY; CDR2 reads FYNNEI. The CDR3 protein is CASDGTGGWELFF. CDR3 DNA: TGTGCCAGCGATGGGACGGGAGGCTGGGAGCTGTTTTTT.

V gene TRBV28 combines with J gene TRBJ1-1; D remains ambiguous. Germline V CDR1 and CDR2: MDHEN, SYDVKM. CDR3 length equals 14 residues. Trimming shortened V by 6 bases and J by 7 bases, and 18 bases separated the two germline ends. The CDR3, as DNA: TGTGCCAGCAGATACGGAGGACTGACGGGTGAAGCTTTCTTT. Its protein product is CASRYGGLTGEAFF.

The J gene is TRBJ1-5, the V gene TRBV19; TRBD1 aligns across 10 bases. CDR1 is LNHDA, CDR2 SQIVND, per germline (reference sequence). CDR3 size: 15 residues. The V gene end was trimmed by 7 bases and the J gene end by 2 bases; junction bases not matched to a gene: 5. The CDR3 DNA follows: TGTGCCAGTATCGCCGGGACAGGGGGCAATCAGCCCCAGCATTTT. Its protein product is CASIAGTGGNQPQHF.

V gene TRBV2 combines with J gene TRBJ2-6; D is unresolved. This CDR3 region has 16 residues. Trimming took 6 bases from V and 2 from J, leaving 14 bases between them. Germline loops: CDR1 SNHLY, CDR2 FYNNEI. CDR3: CASSLMFRTGANVLTF. DNA for the CDR3: TGTGCCAGCAGCCTAATGTTTCGCACTGGGGCCAACGTCCTGACTTTC.

CDR3 residues: CASSLFSGRNEQYF. As DNA, the CDR3 is TGTGCCAGCAGCTTATTTTCAGGGCGGAACGAGCAGTACTTC. The chain has TRBV11-1 and TRBJ2-7; D is perhaps TRBD1 (5 bases). The CDR3 consists of 14 residues. The V gene's germline CDR1 is SGHAT and CDR2 FQDESV (reference sequence). Trimming removed 2 bases from V and 5 bases from J, with 13 bases in between.

The rearrangement uses TRBV15 and TRBJ1-2, with a tentative D call TRBD1 (6 bases). CDR3 length: 15 residues. Germline assignment: CDR1 LNHNV and CDR2 YYDKDF (reference sequence). The germline V and J ends were trimmed by 1 base and 5 bases, with 14 bases remaining between them. The CDR3 DNA reads TGTGCCACCAGCAGAGCACAGGGTTCAGTTTATGGCTACACCTTC. Protein product: CATSRAQGSVYGYTF.

This chain joins TRBV11-2 and TRBJ1-3; D is undetermined. Germline V lookup: CDR1 SGHAT, CDR2 FQNNGV. The CDR3 totals 13 residues. Trimming pared 1 base from V and 6 bases from J, leaving 7 bases between. CDR3 residues: CASSLGTENTIYF. The CDR3 nucleotides read TGTGCCAGCAGCTTAGGTACAGAAAACACCATATATTTT.

This chain links TRBV27 with TRBJ2-1; a possible D gene is TRBD1 (6 bases). With 10 bases removed from V and 6 bases from J, the gap between germline ends came to 13 bases. Germline CDR1 reads MNHEY; CDR2 reads SMNVEV (reference sequence). CDR3 length: 12 amino acids. The DNA for the CDR3 is TGTGCCACCAGGACAGCGCTCAATGAGCAGTTCTTC. Translated, it gives CATRTALNEQFF.

J is TRBJ2-7 and V is TRBV6-5, with 7 positions matching TRBD1. Losses at the gene ends were 4 bases for V and 3 bases for J; bases not matched to a gene: 9. Germline V gene data show CDR1 as MNHEY and CDR2 as SVGAGI. CDR3 length: 15 amino acids. CDR3 bases: TGTGCCAGCAGTTCGACAGGGTATCCATTCTACGAGCAGTACTTC. It yields the protein CASSSTGYPFYEQYF.